These T cell receptor beta chains were read from a single sample in a study of T and B cells in COVID-19 patients. Via MiXCR, TCRdb re-called the multiplex PCR reads, giving one row per CDR3 protein. The sample holds roughly 8,400 distinct CDR3 sequences, roughly a quarter seen once. Sequencing was carried out using blood. These receptors all stem from a human donor who had recovered from COVID-19. The CDR3 runs from the conserved cysteine through the conserved F or W. Fields, in order: V gene, J gene, clone size, CDR3 length, D gene, CDR3 protein, CDR3 DNA. A D gene is named only where the DNA matches it firmly. Part of the rows lack a size; the others show once, few, many or a class for expanded clones.

>TRBV28|TRBJ2-2|few|13|-
CASRSPGSGELFF
TGTGCCAGCAGATCCCCGGGGAGCGGGGAGCTGTTTTTT
>TRBV5-6|TRBJ2-1|medium-sized|15|-
CASSLVASSYNEQFF
TGTGCCAGCAGCTTGGTAGCAAGCTCCTACAATGAGCAGTTCTTC
>TRBV28|TRBJ1-1|few|12|-
CASRSGVTEAFF
TGTGCCAGCAGATCAGGGGTCACTGAAGCTTTCTTT
>TRBV6-1|TRBJ1-5|few|16|-
CASSVKPGGGNQPQHF
TGTGCCAGCAGCGTAAAGCCTGGGGGGGGCAATCAGCCCCAGCATTTT
>TRBV7-2|TRBJ2-1|-|15|TRBD2
CASSGGLAYYNEQFF
TGTGCCAGCAGCGGGGGACTAGCGTACTACAATGAGCAGTTCTTC
>TRBV5-3|TRBJ2-7|-|14|-
CASSLVEGTHEQYF
TGCGCCAGCAGCTTGGTTGAGGGCACCCACGAGCAGTACTTC
>TRBV12-3/TRBV12-4|TRBJ2-7|medium-sized|14|TRBD2
CASSPSGSFGEQYF
TGTGCCAGCAGCCCTAGCGGGAGCTTCGGCGAGCAGTACTTC
>TRBV6-5|TRBJ1-5|many|16|-
CASSYSAPNSNQPQHF
TGTGCCAGCAGTTACTCGGCACCAAATAGCAATCAGCCCCAGCATTTT
>TRBV19|TRBJ2-5|once|16|TRBD2
CASSIKVAGGQETQYF
TGTGCCAGTAGTATTAAGGTAGCGGGGGGCCAAGAGACCCAGTACTTC
>TRBV29-1|TRBJ1-4|-|13|TRBD1
CSVGTGANEKLFF
TGCAGCGTTGGGACAGGGGCTAATGAAAAACTGTTTTTT
>TRBV29-1|TRBJ2-7|large|12|TRBD1
CSGRQGSYEQYF
TGCAGCGGGAGACAGGGGTCCTACGAGCAGTACTTC
>TRBV6-5|TRBJ1-6|many|16|-
CASSYTSWGLNSPLHF
TGTGCCAGCAGTTATACCTCCTGGGGGTTGAATTCACCCCTCCACTTT
>TRBV12-3/TRBV12-4|TRBJ2-7|medium-sized|12|-
CASSLPPGEQYF
TGTGCCAGCAGTTTACCCCCCGGCGAGCAGTACTTC
>TRBV6-2/TRBV6-3|TRBJ2-7|medium-sized|13|-
CASSLALPYEQYF
TGTGCCAGCAGTTTGGCCCTTCCCTACGAGCAGTACTTC
>TRBV4-3|TRBJ2-1|-|16|TRBD1
CASSQDWDREANEQFF
TGCGCCAGCAGCCAAGATTGGGACAGGGAGGCGAATGAGCAGTTCTTC
>TRBV6-5|TRBJ2-7|-|14|TRBD1
CASSYLTGAYEQYF
TGTGCCAGCAGTTACTTGACAGGGGCCTACGAGCAGTACTTC
>TRBV10-3|TRBJ2-3|many|11|-
CATSITDTQYF
TGTGCCACCTCAATTACAGATACGCAGTATTTT
>TRBV19|TRBJ1-2|medium-sized|16|-
CASSDTYGGSSDGYTF
TGTGCCAGTAGTGACACCTACGGTGGTTCCTCAGATGGCTACACCTTC
>TRBV18|TRBJ2-7|medium-sized|16|-
CASSPRPGGVSYEQYF
TGTGCCAGCTCACCACGTCCAGGGGGGGTCTCCTACGAGCAGTACTTC
>TRBV18|TRBJ2-3|medium-sized|19|TRBD2
CASSSNALAGEGGTDTQYF
TGTGCCAGCTCATCAAACGCACTAGCGGGAGAAGGGGGCACAGATACGCAGTATTTT
>TRBV27|TRBJ1-1|-|14|TRBD1
CASTLTGGSTEAFF
TGTGCCAGCACCCTGACAGGGGGCTCCACTGAAGCTTTCTTT
>TRBV6-1|TRBJ2-5|many|14|TRBD1
CASKRDRGKETQYF
TGTGCCAGCAAACGGGACAGGGGGAAGGAGACCCAGTACTTC
>TRBV6-1|TRBJ1-2|-|12|-
CASSRTVHGYTF
TGTGCCAGCAGTCGGACAGTGCATGGCTACACCTTC
>TRBV7-9|TRBJ2-7|-|11|-
CASSLVYEQYF
TGTGCCAGCAGCTTAGTCTACGAGCAGTACTTC
>TRBV19|TRBJ2-2|medium-sized|14|-
CASSIRENTGELFF
TGTGCCAGTAGTATTAGGGAGAACACCGGGGAGCTGTTTTTT
>TRBV20-1|TRBJ1-5|few|15|-
CSARDLGRGNQPQHF
TGCAGTGCTAGAGATCTCGGGCGGGGCAATCAGCCCCAGCATTTT
>TRBV6-2/TRBV6-3|TRBJ2-7|-|14|TRBD1
CASSYGTETYEQYF
TGTGCCAGCAGCTACGGGACAGAGACCTACGAGCAGTACTTC
>TRBV24-1|TRBJ2-1|few|16|TRBD2
CATSDFGREVVNEQFF
TGTGCCACCAGTGATTTTGGGCGGGAGGTGGTCAATGAGCAGTTCTTC
>TRBV27|TRBJ2-2|medium-sized|16|-
CASSFAASSRNGELFF
TGTGCCAGCAGTTTCGCAGCGAGTAGTCGGAACGGGGAGCTGTTTTTT
>TRBV6-1|TRBJ2-7|-|13|-
CASSVDRLSEQYF
TGTGCCAGCAGTGTTGACAGATTGAGTGAGCAGTACTTC
>TRBV11-1|TRBJ1-1|medium-sized|13|-
CASSLGTGTEAFF
TGTGCCAGCAGCTTGGGGACGGGGACAGAAGCTTTCTTT
>TRBV11-1|TRBJ1-1|-|16|-
CASSLAIHIDRSEAFF
TGTGCCAGCAGCTTAGCCATCCACATAGATCGCAGTGAAGCTTTCTTT
>TRBV10-3|TRBJ2-7|few|15|TRBD1
CAISPFTGTGHEQYF
TGTGCCATCAGTCCATTTACCGGGACAGGTCACGAGCAGTACTTC
>TRBV13|TRBJ1-5|medium-sized|14|TRBD1
CASTAGTGNQPQHF
TGTGCCAGCACCGCCGGGACAGGGAATCAGCCCCAGCATTTT
>TRBV5-4|TRBJ2-1|medium-sized|15|-
CASSLESGDYNEQFF
TGTGCCAGCAGCTTGGAGTCAGGGGACTACAATGAGCAGTTCTTC
>TRBV12-3/TRBV12-4|TRBJ1-1|-|12|-
CASSSWTREAFF
TGTGCCAGCAGTTCCTGGACACGTGAAGCTTTCTTT
>TRBV11-1|TRBJ1-4|medium-sized|16|TRBD1
CASSRHGTAANEKLFF
TGTGCCAGCAGCCGACACGGGACAGCAGCTAATGAAAAACTGTTTTTT
>TRBV29-1|TRBJ1-1|medium-sized|14|-
CSVERELGDTEAFF
TGCAGCGTCGAACGGGAATTAGGGGACACTGAAGCTTTCTTT
>TRBV7-2|TRBJ1-4|few|15|TRBD1
CASSSWDRTNEKLFF
TGTGCCAGCAGCTCCTGGGACAGAACTAATGAAAAACTGTTTTTT
>TRBV9|TRBJ2-7|few|16|-
CASSVEGAGGRYEQYF
TGTGCCAGCAGCGTAGAGGGGGCGGGGGGCCGCTACGAGCAGTACTTC
>TRBV10-3|TRBJ1-2|-|15|-
CAISETHGGAQFYTF
TGTGCCATCAGTGAGACTCACGGCGGGGCCCAGTTCTACACCTTC
>TRBV4-3|TRBJ2-7|-|14|TRBD1
CASSQEQGAYEQYF
TGCGCCAGCAGCCAAGAGCAGGGGGCCTACGAGCAGTACTTC
>TRBV5-1|TRBJ2-7|many|16|-
CASSLAEGGDPYEQYF
TGCGCCAGCAGCTTGGCCGAGGGCGGCGACCCCTACGAGCAGTACTTC
>TRBV20-1|TRBJ2-4|-|14|-
CSAPDRTGKNIQYF
TGCAGTGCTCCTGACAGGACGGGCAAAAACATTCAGTACTTC
>TRBV7-2|TRBJ1-6|-|14|-
CASNRGLLNSPLHF
TGTGCCAGCAACCGGGGACTGCTTAATTCACCCCTCCACTTT
>TRBV19|TRBJ1-5|medium-sized|16|TRBD1
CASDLDRGLRKQPQHF
TGTGCCAGTGACCTGGACAGGGGGCTCCGGAAGCAGCCCCAGCATTTT
>TRBV10-3|TRBJ1-1|few|17|TRBD1
CAISDPPRTGGNTEAFF
TGTGCCATCAGTGATCCCCCTCGAACAGGGGGAAACACTGAAGCTTTCTTT